This entry lists 21 T cell receptor beta chains sequenced from one sample in a study of blood T cell repertoires in COVID-19. TCRdb's table, derived via immunoSEQ multiplex PCR, lists solely in-frame clones and lacks some. The sample has about 520,000 clones, approximately 85% seen once. What was sequenced was peripheral blood. The receptors originated from a human donor in a cohort sampled during active COVID-19.

This clone has only one observation. V is TRBV5-4 and J is TRBJ2-3, with 10 bases matching TRBD1. The germline V gene has CDR1 SGHNT and CDR2 YYREEE (reference sequence). The CDR3 contains 17 residues. Trimming took 5 bases from V and 3 from J; bases not matched to a gene: 12. The CDR3 DNA reads as TGTGCCAGCAGGCAGCGACAGGGGGCGTCGGGGACAGATACGCAGTATTTT. Translated, it gives CASRQRQGASGTDTQYF.

This clone was detected only once. The V gene is TRBV2, the J gene TRBJ2-5, with 9 bases that match TRBD2. The CDR3 has 14 residues. Germline V CDR1 and CDR2: SNHLY, FYNNEI. With V trimmed by 6 bases and J by 3 bases, 5 bases remained unmatched. CDR3 residues: CASRGSGSKETQYF. The DNA for the CDR3 is TGTGCCAGCAGGGGTAGCGGGAGTAAAGAGACCCAGTACTTC. Full variable domain (rest looked up from reference TRBV2 and TRBJ2-5): EPEVTQTPSHQVTQMGQEVILRCVPISNHLYFYWYRQILGQKVEFLVSFYNNEISEKSEIFDDQFSVERPDGSNFTLKIRSTKLEDSAMYFCASRGSGSKETQYFGPGTRLLVL.

The J gene is TRBJ1-3, the V gene TRBV7-2, with 8 bases matching TRBD1. CDR3 length: 16 amino acids. J lost 1 base, V lost 5 bases, and 7 bases had no gene match. CDR1 and CDR2 (germline): SGHTA, FQGNSA. The CDR3 nucleotides are TGTGCCAGCAGCCAGGGGGCCGTCGCGTCTGGAAACACCATATATTTT. Encoded protein: CASSQGAVASGNTIYF.

The J gene is TRBJ1-4, the V gene TRBV5-1, with a weak D call TRBD1 (5 bases). CDR1 is SGHRS and CDR2 is YFSETQ in the germline V gene. The CDR3 totals 16 residues. V was clipped by 0 bases and J by 0 bases, with 9 bases between them. In DNA, the CDR3 is TGCGCCAGCAGCTTGGGCGACAGAGCAACTAATGAAAAACTGTTTTTT. This translates into CASSLGDRATNEKLFF.

This clone has a single count. The genes are TRBV7-3 and TRBJ2-5, with D maybe TRBD1 (5 bases). Germline CDR1 and CDR2: SGHTA and FQGTGA. There are 13 residues in the CDR3. The ends were cut back, 5 bases at V and 0 bases at J, with 7 bases in the middle. CDR3 protein: CASSLDNQETQYF. CDR3 nucleotides: TGTGCCAGCAGCCTGGACAACCAAGAGACCCAGTACTTC.

V is TRBV3-1 (or the pseudogene TRBV3-2) and J is TRBJ2-1; 8 nucleotides match TRBD1. The CDR3 is 15 amino acids. The ends lost 6 bases at V and 6 bases at J; junction bases unmatched: 10. Germline CDR1 and CDR2: LGHDT and YNNKEL (reference sequence). The CDR3 here is CASSPWRTGSNEQFF. The CDR3 nucleotides are TGTGCCAGCAGTCCATGGAGGACAGGGAGCAATGAGCAGTTCTTC.

This clone was recorded once. The junction shows a germline mismatch at one end, possibly a read error. This sample includes further DNA sequences coding for the same CDR3. This chain joins TRBV6-1 and TRBJ1-1; D is unresolved. Germline V gene lookup returns CDR1 MNHNS and CDR2 SASEGT. The CDR3 is made up of 13 amino acids. The CDR3 reads CASSEGPGYEAFF. As DNA, the CDR3 is TGTGCTAGCAGCGAAGGACCGGGATACGAAGCTTTCTTT.

The gene calls are TRBV5-1 and TRBJ1-2; D may be TRBD1 (6 bases). The CDR3 totals 15 residues. Between the trimmed V and J ends, which lost 2 bases and 2 bases, there was a span of 13 bases. CDR1 is SGHRS and CDR2 is YFSETQ in the germline V gene. The CDR3 protein is CASSFLDRPNYGYTF. CDR3 bases: TGCGCCAGCAGCTTTCTGGACAGACCGAACTATGGCTACACCTTC.

J is TRBJ2-7 and V is TRBV30, with 9 bases identical to TRBD1. The CDR3 is 13 residues long. The V and J ends lost 5 bases and 2 bases, in that order; junction bases with no gene match: 4. From germline, CDR1 is GTSNPN and CDR2 SVGIG (reference sequence). The CDR3 nucleotides are TGTGCCTGGCGGACAGGGGCCACCTACGAGCAGTACTTC. Translated: CAWRTGATYEQYF.

This clone was counted once. This chain connects TRBV19 to TRBJ2-4; 9 bases are a match to TRBD1. This CDR3 spans 12 amino acids. V shed 7 bases and J 8 bases; nucleotides not matched to a gene: 3. Germline-derived CDR1 and CDR2 are LNHDA and SQIVND (reference sequence). The CDR3 sequence: CASKDRGDIQYF. The CDR3, as DNA: TGTGCCAGTAAGGACAGGGGAGACATTCAGTACTTC.

This clone was detected only once. This chain connects TRBV3-1 (or the pseudogene TRBV3-2) to TRBJ2-1, with D maybe TRBD1 (6 bases). This CDR3 region has 14 residues. Looked up from germline, CDR1 is LGHDT and CDR2 is YNNKEL (reference sequence). Trimming pared 2 bases from V and 6 bases from J, leaving 11 bases between. The CDR3, as DNA: TGTGCCAGCAGCCAACCCGGGACACTCAATGAGCAGTTCTTC. Protein sequence: CASSQPGTLNEQFF.

The V call is TRBV19, the J call TRBJ1-2; 8 positions match TRBD1. CDR3 length: 15 amino acids. The J segment lost 4 bases and the V segment lost 4 bases, leaving 8 bases of the junction unmatched. Germline CDR1 is LNHDA and CDR2 is SQIVND (reference sequence). The CDR3 loop reads CASSTRQGTGYGYTF. The CDR3 DNA follows: TGTGCCAGTAGTACGAGACAGGGGACCGGCTATGGCTACACCTTC.

The chain carries TRBV11-2 and TRBJ1-2, with 9 nucleotides matching TRBD1. The V and J ends lost 5 bases and 4 bases, in that order; junction bases with no gene match: 5. The germline CDR1 and CDR2 sequences are SGHAT and FQNNGV. The CDR3 has 14 residues. The DNA for the CDR3 is TGTGCCAGCAGCATCCCGGACAGGGGCTATGGCTACACCTTC. Residues: CASSIPDRGYGYTF. The variable domain in full, completed from reference TRBV11-2 and TRBJ1-2, reads EAGVAQSPRYKIIEKRQSVAFWCNPISGHATLYWYQQILGQGPKLLIQFQNNGVVDDSQLPKDRFSAERLKGVDSTLKIQPAKLEDSAVYLCASSIPDRGYGYTFGSGTRLTVV.

Comments on this clone: The sample holds other DNA sequences that translate to the same CDR3. This chain connects TRBV5-1 to TRBJ1-2; 12 bases match TRBD1. The CDR3 consists of 15 residues. Germline V gene lookup returns CDR1 SGHRS and CDR2 YFSETQ. V lost 3 bases to trimming and J lost 4 bases; unmatched junction nucleotides: 4. The CDR3 DNA sequence: TGCGCCAGCAGCTCGGGGACAGGGGGCGGCTATGGCTACACCTTC. Its protein product is CASSSGTGGGYGYTF.

V usage is TRBV15 and J usage is TRBJ2-1; unclear D gene. With 0 bases removed from V and 0 bases from J, the gap between germline ends came to 9 bases. In germline, CDR1 is LNHNV, CDR2 YYDKDF (reference sequence). The CDR3 extends over 16 amino acids. CDR3: CATSREYPSSYNEQFF. CDR3 coding DNA: TGTGCCACCAGCAGAGAATACCCTAGCTCCTACAATGAGCAGTTCTTC.

The gene calls are TRBV5-8 and TRBJ2-6, with unresolved D. This CDR3 has 15 residues. The ends were cut back, 2 bases at V and 0 bases at J, with 6 bases in the middle. Germline V gene data show CDR1 as SGHTS and CDR2 as YDEGEE. The CDR3 DNA is TGTGCCAGCAGCTTTAGACTCTCTGGGGCCAACGTCCTGACTTTC. This sequence encodes CASSFRLSGANVLTF.

The chain has TRBV7-6 and TRBJ2-7; D is possibly TRBD1 (6 bases). This CDR3 is 15 amino acids long. V was cut by 4 bases and J by 3 bases, with 16 bases left in between. Germline CDR1 and CDR2: SGHVS and FNYEAQ. Here the CDR3 DNA reads TGTGCCAGCAGCTACCAACAGGGACCTCTCTACGAGCAGTACTTC. The encoded protein is CASSYQQGPLYEQYF.

The CDR3 coding sequence is TGTGCCACCAGTGACCATACTAGCCGCAATGAGCAGTTCTTC. This sequence encodes CATSDHTSRNEQFF. This chain joins TRBV24-1 and TRBJ2-1; D is possibly TRBD2 (6 bases). The CDR3 contains 14 residues. Trimming took off 4 bases at V and 6 bases at J, with 12 bases between the two ends. Germline values: CDR1 KGHDR, CDR2 SFDVKD.

Of note for this clone: Germline is not matched at one junction end, which may reflect a read error. This chain uses TRBV27 with TRBJ1-1; D is undetermined. From germline, CDR1 is MNHEY and CDR2 SMNVEV (reference sequence). The CDR3 contains 16 residues. CDR3 protein: CASSLRFPTLKTEAFF. As DNA, the CDR3 is TGTGCCAGCAGTTTACGGTTCCCTACCTTGAAGACTGAAGCTTTCTTT.

In this sample, this clone turned up a few times. This chain connects TRBV30 to TRBJ1-4; TRBD1 might be the D (5 bases). The CDR3 has 12 residues. V lost 6 bases and J 4 bases, leaving 9 bases between the germline ends. Germline-derived CDR1 and CDR2 are GTSNPN and SVGIG (reference sequence). CDR3 nucleotides: TGTGCCTGCAATCAGGGTAATGAAAAACTGTTTTTT. Protein sequence: CACNQGNEKLFF.

The V and J genes are TRBV4-1 and TRBJ2-1, with TRBD2 as a possible D gene (6 bases). The CDR3 spans 16 residues. V was shortened by 4 bases and J by 2 bases, with 15 bases between the two germline ends. Germline lookup yields CDR1 MGHRA and CDR2 YSYEKL. The CDR3 DNA follows: TGCGCCAGCAGCCCCCTGGGACTGCGTCCCTACAATGAGCAGTTCTTC. This codes for CASSPLGLRPYNEQFF.